The present entry profiles one T cell receptor beta chain with its context. The entry originates in a study of blood T cell repertoires in COVID-19. Study information: There were acute and convalescent COVID-19 samples, and they came from the United States, Italy and Spain.

CDR3 size: 14 residues. Trimming took off 5 bases at V and 3 bases at J, with 13 bases between the two ends. CDR1 and CDR2 from the germline V gene are ENHRY and SYGVKD. The table came from immunoSEQ multiplex PCR; TCRdb's copy has only in-frame clones and leaves some out. The sample lists under 300,000 clones; around 89% were seen once. This TCR was sampled from a woman aged 18-30 years who had recovered from COVID-19. Specimen: PBMCs or T cells enriched from blood (not recorded which). The V and J genes are TRBV10-3 and TRBJ1-2, with D hard to call. CDR3 region: CAISPAPGDYGYTF. Here the CDR3 DNA reads TGTGCCATCAGTCCCGCCCCCGGGGACTATGGCTACACCTTC.